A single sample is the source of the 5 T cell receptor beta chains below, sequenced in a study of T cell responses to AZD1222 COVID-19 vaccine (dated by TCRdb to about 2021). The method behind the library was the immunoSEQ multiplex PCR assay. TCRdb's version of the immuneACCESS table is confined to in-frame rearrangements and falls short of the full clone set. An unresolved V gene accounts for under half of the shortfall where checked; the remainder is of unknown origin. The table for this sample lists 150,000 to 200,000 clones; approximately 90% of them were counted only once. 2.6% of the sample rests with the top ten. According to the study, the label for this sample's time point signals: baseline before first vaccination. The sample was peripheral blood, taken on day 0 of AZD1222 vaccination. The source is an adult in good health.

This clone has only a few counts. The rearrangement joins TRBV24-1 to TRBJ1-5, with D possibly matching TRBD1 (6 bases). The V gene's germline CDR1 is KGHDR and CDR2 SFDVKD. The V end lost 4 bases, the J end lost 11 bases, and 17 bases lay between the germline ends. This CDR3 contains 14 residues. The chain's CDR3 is CATSETGGQGTQHF. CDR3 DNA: TGTGCCACCAGTGAGACAGGCGGGCAGGGGACCCAGCATTTT.

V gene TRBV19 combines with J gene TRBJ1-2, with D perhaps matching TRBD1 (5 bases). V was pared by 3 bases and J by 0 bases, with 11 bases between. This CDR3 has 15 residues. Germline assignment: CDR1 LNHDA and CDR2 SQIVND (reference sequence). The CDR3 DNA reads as TGTGCCAGTAGTATGGGACGCGAAGCTAACTATGGCTACACCTTC. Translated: CASSMGREANYGYTF.

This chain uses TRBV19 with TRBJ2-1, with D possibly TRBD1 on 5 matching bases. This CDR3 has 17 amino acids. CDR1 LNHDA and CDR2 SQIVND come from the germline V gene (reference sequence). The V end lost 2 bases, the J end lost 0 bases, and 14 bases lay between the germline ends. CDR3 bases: TGTGCCAGTAGTATAAGGGAAAGGGGTCCCTCCTACAATGAGCAGTTCTTC. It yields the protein CASSIRERGPSYNEQFF.

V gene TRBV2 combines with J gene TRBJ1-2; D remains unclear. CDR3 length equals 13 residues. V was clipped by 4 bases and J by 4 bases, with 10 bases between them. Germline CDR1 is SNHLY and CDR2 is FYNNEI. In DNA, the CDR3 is TGTGCCAGCAGTGTTTTTCCGGCCTATGGCTACACCTTC. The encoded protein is CASSVFPAYGYTF.

The CDR3 region has the DNA TGTGCCAGCAGCCCCAGAAAAGATGCAACTAATGAAAAACTGTTTTTT. Protein sequence: CASSPRKDATNEKLFF. The chain uses TRBV7-9 and TRBJ1-4; no firm D call. Per germline, CDR1 SEHNR and CDR2 FQNEAQ (reference sequence). Trimming took 5 bases from V and 0 from J, leaving 13 bases between them. The CDR3 has 16 residues.